This T cell receptor (beta chain) was documented in a study of cytomegalovirus exposure and HLA in healthy donors. Turning to this clone: Its specificity is not known.

Points from the study as a whole: Cytomegalovirus-associated TCR beta chains were listed, numbering over 150.

This PCR relied on a set of 60 Vbeta primers and 13 Jbeta primers. Assay used: immunoSEQ multiplex PCR; TCRdb lists only in-frame clones, some missing. The repertoire holds about 76,000 clones, with 78% as singletons. This TCR was recovered from a woman aged 40 to 50 in good health and CMV-seropositive. The material sequenced was PBMCs.

The CDR3 DNA reads TGCAGCGTGCCCCGGGACAGCACCTACGAGCAGTACTTC. Amino acids: CSVPRDSTYEQYF. The V gene is TRBV29-1, the J gene TRBJ2-7, with TRBD1 identical over 7 bases. Germline CDR1 SQVTM, CDR2 ANQGSEA. V shed 6 bases, J shed 2 bases, and the junction held 7 bases outside the gene matches. There are 13 residues in the CDR3.